Following are 5 T cell receptor beta chains from one sample sequenced in a study of T cells after yellow fever vaccination. MiXCR was run by TCRdb on the 5' RACE reads, yielding one entry per CDR3 protein. In the table there are about 550,000 distinct CDR3 sequences, roughly 19% of which are singletons. This material consisted of PBMCs, taken 15 days after the yellow fever booster vaccination. These TCRs come from a man aged 30 to 45 who received the YFV17D yellow fever vaccine.

J is TRBJ2-4 and V is TRBV20-1, with D possibly being TRBD2 (5 bases). The CDR3 has 15 amino acids. Trimming took off 6 bases at V and 0 bases at J, with 15 bases between the two ends. From germline, CDR1 is DFQATT and CDR2 SNEGSKA (reference sequence). CDR3 nucleotides: TGCAGTGCCCCTACTAGTCCTCTAGCCAAAAACATTCAGTACTTC. Its translation: CSAPTSPLAKNIQYF.

This clonotype was picked up a small number of times. The gene calls are TRBV12-3 or TRBV12-4 and TRBJ2-7; maybe TRBD1 (6 bases). V was trimmed by 3 bases and J by 13 bases, leaving 13 bases between them. This CDR3 region has 11 residues. The CDR3 sequence: CASSFRGRAYF. The DNA of the CDR3 is TGTGCCAGCAGTTTCAGGGGTCGAGCTTACTTC.

This clonotype was seen only a few times. The chain couples TRBV12-3 or TRBV12-4 to TRBJ1-3, with D tentatively TRBD1 (6 bases). V lost 5 bases and J lost 0, with 8 bases in between. The CDR3 is made up of 14 amino acids. The CDR3 loop is CASSGQSSGNTIYF. For the CDR3, the DNA is TGTGCCAGCAGTGGACAGAGCTCTGGAAACACCATATATTTT.

This clonotype was observed a handful of times. V gene TRBV7-9 combines with J gene TRBJ1-1, with TRBD1 identical over 9 bases. CDR1 and CDR2 from the germline V gene are SEHNR and FQNEAQ (reference sequence). The V and J ends lost 5 bases and 7 bases, in that order; junction bases with no gene match: 8. The CDR3 consists of 14 residues. CDR3 in amino acids: CASSPVPGQGEAFF. DNA of the CDR3: TGTGCCAGCAGCCCTGTCCCGGGACAGGGTGAAGCTTTCTTT.

This clonotype was seen a few times. The V gene is TRBV3-1, the J gene TRBJ2-5; D gene uncertain. Trimming pared 4 bases from V and 4 bases from J, leaving 13 bases between. The CDR3 is 14 residues long. Germline V gene lookup returns CDR1 LGHDT and CDR2 YNNKEL (reference sequence). In DNA form, the CDR3 reads TGTGCCAGCAGCCCATTCCCGGACGGAGAGACCCAGTACTTC. It yields the protein CASSPFPDGETQYF.